What follows are 2 T cell receptor beta chains derived from one specimen sequenced in a study of glioma-infiltrating T cells after dendritic cell vaccination (dated by TCRdb to 2016 to 2017). Libraries were constructed by the immunoSEQ multiplex PCR assay. TCRdb retrieved this table from immuneACCESS and kept in-frame rearrangements only. Not all clones are present; in checked studies, unresolved V genes account for under half, and no reason is known for the remainder. For this sample there are tens of thousands of clones; around 86% appear just once. The top ten hold approximately 2.1% of the sample. The time point label for this specimen denotes: after dendritic cell vaccination, including at tumor progression/relapse. The sample was blood, taken after dendritic cell vaccination. The source is a human donor with glioblastoma.

This clone appeared a few times. The rearrangement joins TRBV7-9 to TRBJ1-2; 8 bases are a match to TRBD1. CDR1 is SEHNR, CDR2 FQNEAQ, per germline (reference sequence). J gave up 14 bases and V 2 bases, and 10 bases lay outside the gene matches. This CDR3 spans 13 amino acids. CDR3 sequence: CASSLWTGNWVTF. CDR3 coding DNA: TGTGCCAGCAGCTTATGGACAGGGAATTGGGTTACCTTC.

In this sample, this clone turned up a few times. The rearrangement uses TRBV6-1 and TRBJ1-3; 8 bases line up with TRBD1. Germline CDR1 MNHNS, CDR2 SASEGT. The CDR3 totals 13 residues. V was clipped by 11 bases and J by 8 bases; unmatched bases: 11. The CDR3 spells CAVPDRALDTIYF. CDR3 nucleotides: TGTGCCGTTCCGGACAGGGCTTTGGACACCATATATTTT.